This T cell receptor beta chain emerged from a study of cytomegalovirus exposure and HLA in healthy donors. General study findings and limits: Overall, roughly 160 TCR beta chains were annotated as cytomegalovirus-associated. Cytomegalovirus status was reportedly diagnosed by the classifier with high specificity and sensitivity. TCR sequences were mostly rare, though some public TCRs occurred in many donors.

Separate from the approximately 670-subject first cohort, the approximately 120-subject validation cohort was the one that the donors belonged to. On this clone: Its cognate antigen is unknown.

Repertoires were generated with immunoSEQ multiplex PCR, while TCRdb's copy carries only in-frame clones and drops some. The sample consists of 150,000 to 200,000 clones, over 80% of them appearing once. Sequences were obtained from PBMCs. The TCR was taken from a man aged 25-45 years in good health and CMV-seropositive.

DNA for the CDR3: TGTGCCAGCAGCGTGGTCGCTGTAGCGGGGGGGCCGGGACTAGGGGAGACCCAGTACTTC. This codes for CASSVVAVAGGPGLGETQYF. The V call is TRBV9, the J call TRBJ2-5; 11 nucleotides line up with TRBD2. Germline loops: CDR1 SGDLS, CDR2 YYNGEE. There are 20 residues in the CDR3. The V gene end was trimmed by 2 bases and the J gene end by 5 bases; junction bases not matched to a gene: 20.